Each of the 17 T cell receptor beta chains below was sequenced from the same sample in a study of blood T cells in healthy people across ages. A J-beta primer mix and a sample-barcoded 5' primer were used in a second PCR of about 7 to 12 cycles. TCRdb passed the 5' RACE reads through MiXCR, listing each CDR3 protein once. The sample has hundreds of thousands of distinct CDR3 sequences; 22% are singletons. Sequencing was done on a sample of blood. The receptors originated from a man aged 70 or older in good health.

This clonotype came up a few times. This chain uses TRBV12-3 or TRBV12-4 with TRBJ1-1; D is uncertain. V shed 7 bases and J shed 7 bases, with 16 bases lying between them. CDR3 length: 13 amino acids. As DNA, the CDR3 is TGTGCCAGCAAACGGGGATCCCTAGGTGAAGCTTTCTTT. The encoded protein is CASKRGSLGEAFF.

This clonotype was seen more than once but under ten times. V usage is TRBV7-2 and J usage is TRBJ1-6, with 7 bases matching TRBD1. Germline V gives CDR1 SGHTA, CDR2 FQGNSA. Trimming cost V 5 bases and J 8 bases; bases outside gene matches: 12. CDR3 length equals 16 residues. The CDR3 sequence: CASSPADRLYDSPLHF. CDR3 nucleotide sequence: TGTGCCAGCAGCCCTGCGGACAGGTTGTATGATTCACCCCTCCACTTT.

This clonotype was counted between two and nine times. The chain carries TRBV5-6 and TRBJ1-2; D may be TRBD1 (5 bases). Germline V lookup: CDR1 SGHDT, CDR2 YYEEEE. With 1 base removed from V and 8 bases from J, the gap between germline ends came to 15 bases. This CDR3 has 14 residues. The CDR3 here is CASSLSQVGEGYTF. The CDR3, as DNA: TGTGCCAGCAGCTTGTCGCAGGTGGGGGAAGGCTACACCTTC.

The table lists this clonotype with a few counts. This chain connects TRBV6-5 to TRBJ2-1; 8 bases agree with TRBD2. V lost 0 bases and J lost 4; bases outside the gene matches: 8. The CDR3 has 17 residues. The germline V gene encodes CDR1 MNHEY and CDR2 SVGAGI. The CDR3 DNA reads TGTGCCAGCAGTTACTCGATGCCCAGCGGGGGATACAATGAGCAGTTCTTC. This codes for CASSYSMPSGGYNEQFF.

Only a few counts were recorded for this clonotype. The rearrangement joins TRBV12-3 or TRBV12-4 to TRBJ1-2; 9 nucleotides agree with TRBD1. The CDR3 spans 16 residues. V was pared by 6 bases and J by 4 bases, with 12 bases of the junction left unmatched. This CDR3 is CASSHQGRQGGYGYTF. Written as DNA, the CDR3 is TGTGCCAGCAGCCACCAGGGCCGACAGGGGGGCTATGGCTACACCTTC.

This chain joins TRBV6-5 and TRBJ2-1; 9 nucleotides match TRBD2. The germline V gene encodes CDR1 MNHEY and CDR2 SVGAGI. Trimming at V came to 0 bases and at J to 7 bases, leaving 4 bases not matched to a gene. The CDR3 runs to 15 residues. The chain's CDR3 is CASSYSAGGRNEQFF. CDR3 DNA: TGTGCCAGCAGTTACTCGGCGGGGGGGCGGAATGAGCAGTTCTTC.

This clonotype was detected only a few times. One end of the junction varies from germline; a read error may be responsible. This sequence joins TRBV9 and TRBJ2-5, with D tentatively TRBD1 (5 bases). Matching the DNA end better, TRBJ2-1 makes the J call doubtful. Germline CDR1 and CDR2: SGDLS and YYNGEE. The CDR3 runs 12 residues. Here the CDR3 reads CASSGGKNGQFF. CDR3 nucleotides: TGTGCCAGCAGCGGGGGCAAAAATGGGCAGTTCTTC.

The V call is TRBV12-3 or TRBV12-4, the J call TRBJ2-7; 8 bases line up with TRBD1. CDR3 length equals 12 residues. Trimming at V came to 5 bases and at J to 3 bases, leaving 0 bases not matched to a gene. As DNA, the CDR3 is TGTGCCAGCAGTGGACAGGGCTACGAGCAGTACGTC. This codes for CASSGQGYEQYV.

The CDR3 region has the DNA TGTGCCAGCAGCCAAGACGGGGGAAATGAGCAGTTCTTC. It yields the protein CASSQDGGNEQFF. This sequence joins TRBV4-2 and TRBJ2-1; possible D gene TRBD2, 6 bases. The V end lost 0 bases, the J end lost 7 bases, and 7 bases lay between the germline ends. The length of the CDR3 is 13 residues. Germline V CDR1 and CDR2: LGHNA, YNFKEQ.

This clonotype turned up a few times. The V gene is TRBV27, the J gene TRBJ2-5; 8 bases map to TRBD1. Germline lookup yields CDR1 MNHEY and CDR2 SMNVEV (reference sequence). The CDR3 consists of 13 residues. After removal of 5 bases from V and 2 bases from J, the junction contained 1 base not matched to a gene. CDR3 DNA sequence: TGTGCCAGCAGTGGACAGGGTCAAGAGACCCAGTACTTC. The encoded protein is CASSGQGQETQYF.

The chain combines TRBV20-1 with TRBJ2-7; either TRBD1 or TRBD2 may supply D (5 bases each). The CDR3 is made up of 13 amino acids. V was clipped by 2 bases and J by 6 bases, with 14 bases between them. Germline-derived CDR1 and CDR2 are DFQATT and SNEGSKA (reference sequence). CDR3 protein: CSARIGAKTEQYF. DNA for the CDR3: TGCAGTGCTAGAATCGGGGCCAAGACCGAGCAGTACTTC.

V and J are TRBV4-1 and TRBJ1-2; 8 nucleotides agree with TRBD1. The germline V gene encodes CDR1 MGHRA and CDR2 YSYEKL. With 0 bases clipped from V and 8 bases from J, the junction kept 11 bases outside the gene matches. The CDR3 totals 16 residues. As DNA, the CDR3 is TGCGCCAGCAGCCAAGATTTAGTGGGGACAGGTCGCGGCTACACCTTC. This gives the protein CASSQDLVGTGRGYTF.

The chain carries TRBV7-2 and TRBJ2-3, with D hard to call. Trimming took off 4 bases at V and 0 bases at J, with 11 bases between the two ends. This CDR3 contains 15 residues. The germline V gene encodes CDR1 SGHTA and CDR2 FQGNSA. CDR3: CASSSQRASTDTQYF. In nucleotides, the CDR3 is TGTGCCAGCAGCTCGCAGAGAGCTAGCACAGATACGCAGTATTTT. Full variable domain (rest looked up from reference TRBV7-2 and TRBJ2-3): GAGVSQSPSNKVTEKGKDVELRCDPISGHTALYWYRQSLGQGLEFLIYFQGNSAPDKSGLPSDRFSAERTGGSVSTLTIQRTQQEDSAVYLCASSSQRASTDTQYFGPGTRLTVL.

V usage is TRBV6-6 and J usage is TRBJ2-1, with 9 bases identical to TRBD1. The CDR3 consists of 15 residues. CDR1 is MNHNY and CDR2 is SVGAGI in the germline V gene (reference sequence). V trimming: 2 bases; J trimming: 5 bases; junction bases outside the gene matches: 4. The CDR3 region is CASSYPGQGHNEQFF. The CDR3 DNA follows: TGTGCCAGCAGTTACCCGGGACAGGGCCACAATGAGCAGTTCTTC.

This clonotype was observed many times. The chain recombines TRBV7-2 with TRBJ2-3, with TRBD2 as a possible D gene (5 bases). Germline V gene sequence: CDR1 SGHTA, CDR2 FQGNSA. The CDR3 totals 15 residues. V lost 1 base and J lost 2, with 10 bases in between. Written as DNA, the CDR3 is TGTGCCAGCAGCTTAGTTGCGGGCACCACAGATACGCAGTATTTT. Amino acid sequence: CASSLVAGTTDTQYF.

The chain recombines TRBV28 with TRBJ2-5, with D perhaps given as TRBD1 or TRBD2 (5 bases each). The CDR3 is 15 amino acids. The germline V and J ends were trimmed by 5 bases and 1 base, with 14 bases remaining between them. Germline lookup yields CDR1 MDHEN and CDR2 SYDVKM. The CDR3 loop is CASSPALGGQETQYF. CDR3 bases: TGTGCCAGCAGTCCCGCTCTTGGGGGCCAAGAGACCCAGTACTTC.

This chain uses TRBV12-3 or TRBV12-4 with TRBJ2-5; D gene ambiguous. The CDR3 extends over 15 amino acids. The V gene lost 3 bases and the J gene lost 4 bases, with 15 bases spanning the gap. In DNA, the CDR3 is TGTGCCAGCAGTTTGACAAGCGTAATGGGAGAGACCCAGTACTTC. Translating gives CASSLTSVMGETQYF.